The entry below gives a single T cell receptor (beta chain) sequence along with its context. Antigen specificity is unknown. The sample is drawn from a study of T cell responses to AZD1222 COVID-19 vaccine. Study results and limitations: Increases in Spike-specific TCR breadth and depth were seen after two AZD1222 doses. White British ancestry dominated among donors, who included more females, and clonal diversity was possibly underestimated. Only 5 or 6 people who got AZD1222 tested seropositive at baseline. Close to half of all spike-specific TCRs reportedly target regions of the variants that are unmutated.

Some clones are missing from TCRdb's copy, which holds only in-frame ones; the method was immunoSEQ multiplex PCR. The repertoire holds hundreds of thousands of clones, with 94% as singletons. Unmatched junction bases numbered 8, after V lost 3 bases and J lost 4 bases. Germline CDR1 reads LNHDA; CDR2 reads SQIVND (reference sequence). The CDR3 runs to 15 residues. The J gene is TRBJ1-2, the V gene TRBV19; TRBD1 agrees at 7 bases. The source of this sequence is an adult who received the AZD1222 COVID-19 vaccine. This sample comprised peripheral blood, obtained 28 days after the second AZD1222 dose. In DNA, the CDR3 is TGTGCCAGTAGTATCGGAATAGGGGGCCCCTATGGCTACACCTTC. Protein: CASSIGIGGPYGYTF.